This entry features one TCR beta chain sequence. What this receptor recognizes is not known. Per-nucleotide qualities are absent, and no much larger clonotype sits a single base away. In Finland, the donors were immunologically healthy infants who were having open corrective cardiac surgery for congenital heart defects. From four of the eight donors, a small aliquot of roughly 0.5-1 mL peripheral blood was collected during surgery. Genomic DNA from blood samples was extracted from all available leukocytes rather than from a fixed cell number. ACK lysis buffer was used to remove erythrocytes from blood, and the leukocytes were stored at -70 degrees C as pellets. A QIAsymphony instrument was used to extract genomic DNA from frozen cell pellets. This record belongs to a study of human thymus T cells (dated by TCRdb to between 2020 and 2021). About the full investigation: The study characterized TCR alpha and beta repertoires from under 10 infant thymus samples and a few related peripheral blood samples. Donor ages ranging from roughly 6 to 244 days were recorded, and a handful of male and a couple of female infants were included in the cohort.

CDR1 and CDR2 were assigned from the germline V gene as MRHNA and SNTAGT. Its CDR3 holds 14 amino acids, cysteine through phenylalanine. This entry keeps only the CDR3 DNA: 42 bases, framed from base 1. Compared with germline, V lacks 7 bases and J lacks 6 bases; bases without a gene match: 9. Broader findings and caveats from the paper: On average, thymus samples gave 750,000 to 950,000 unique TCRB clonotypes, whereas blood samples gave roughly 86,000. Both the thymic and the peripheral blood repertoires appeared to show biased V and J gene segment usage.

Using the immunoSEQ multiplex PCR assay, the TCRB and TCRAD loci were amplified from a standardized quantity of quality-controlled genomic DNA. The amplicons covered the V(D)J region and were long enough to include the CDR3 and to identify the V and J genes. The commercial immunoSEQ service was used to sequence amplicons on an Illumina platform. The paper's data handling went like this. Primer bias and sequencing errors were corrected as previously described, and TCRAD and TCRB were defined on the basis of the IMGT database. The repertoires were analysed using immunoSEQ Analyzer 3.0 and VDJTools for basic statistics, V/J segment usage, diversity estimates, rarefaction and pairwise overlap. Diversity was estimated with Chao1, ChaoE, Efron-Thisted, Shannon and inverse Simpson indices, and also on datasets down-sampled to the smallest sample. Repertoire overlap was assessed by strict matching of CDR3 nucleotide sequence, V gene and J gene, and clustering was done by Jaccard-based multidimensional scaling. The table comes from immuneACCESS by way of TCRdb, which keeps in-frame sequences with V and J called. Part of the clones is missing from these tables; in studies checked, under half for an unresolved V gene and the rest for unknown reasons. That table is the source of V, J and clone size, and D and trimming were worked out from the DNA. This sample holds about 60,000 clones; approximately 93% were observed only once. Approximately 5.9% of the sample lies in the top ten.

Sequencing used blood. This TCR was sampled from a boy less than two years old with a congenital heart defect but otherwise immunologically healthy. Here the chain combines TRBV6-4 and TRBJ2-1; 7 bases in the middle match TRBD2. The nucleotides are TGTGCCAGCATCGGACTAGGGTTAGGCAATGAGCAGTTCTTC. Its translation is CASIGLGLGNEQFF.